A single sample gave rise to the 10 T cell receptor beta chains below, sequenced in a study of Ad26.COV2.S vaccination and SARS-CoV-2 variants. The treatment was: approximately 18 received Ad26.COV2.S at low or high dose, single or two shots; roughly five received placebo; per-sample allocation not given. All samples were drawn on day 63, counting from the first vaccine or placebo injection. Only in-frame clones appear in the TCRdb table, and some are missing; sequencing was by immunoSEQ multiplex PCR. In the table there are a few hundred thousand clones, 87% of which are singletons. The sample here was peripheral blood, taken in a trial of Ad26.COV2.S vaccine versus placebo. All receptors derive from a person between 18 and 60 years old who received the Ad26.COV2.S COVID-19 vaccine or a placebo.

This chain joins TRBV4-1 and TRBJ2-7; D unclear. Germline CDR1 MGHRA, CDR2 YSYEKL. Trimming left V 2 bases short and J 2 bases short, with 7 bases between. The CDR3 has 13 amino acids. The CDR3 sequence: CASSQPNTYEQYF. DNA for the CDR3: TGCGCCAGCAGCCAACCGAATACCTACGAGCAGTACTTC.

This chain connects TRBV4-1 to TRBJ2-2, with D hard to call. CDR1 is MGHRA, CDR2 YSYEKL, per germline. The V and J ends lost 4 bases and 0 bases respectively, with 6 bases between them. This CDR3 region has 14 residues. CDR3 amino acids: CASSPTSNTGELFF. The CDR3 coding sequence is TGCGCCAGCAGCCCGACATCGAACACCGGGGAGCTGTTTTTT.

The chain links TRBV13 to TRBJ2-5; no firm D call. V dropped 5 bases and J dropped 2 bases, with 15 bases sitting between them. From germline, CDR1 is PRHDT and CDR2 FYEKMQ (reference sequence). CDR3 length: 15 residues. The CDR3: CASSPPRTGQETQYF. DNA for the CDR3: TGTGCCAGCAGCCCCCCCCGTACCGGGCAAGAGACCCAGTACTTC.

The V and J genes are TRBV9 and TRBJ1-3; TRBD1 might be the D (5 bases). With 0 bases removed from V and 0 bases from J, the gap between germline ends came to 7 bases. The CDR3 has 15 amino acids. Per germline, CDR1 SGDLS and CDR2 YYNGEE. The CDR3 sequence: CASSVGGDSGNTIYF. The CDR3 nucleotides read TGTGCCAGCAGCGTAGGGGGGGACTCTGGAAACACCATATATTTT.

The chain joins TRBV7-2 to TRBJ1-1; 8 bases align to TRBD1. The CDR3 sequence is 13 residues long. V lost 6 bases to trimming and J lost 12 bases; unmatched junction nucleotides: 12. CDR1 SGHTA and CDR2 FQGNSA come from the germline V gene. The CDR3 nucleotides read TGTGCCAGCAGGGCCACACAGGGGGGGGTGACTTTCTTT. It specifies CASRATQGGVTFF. The full variable domain, with the rest looked up from reference TRBV7-2 and TRBJ1-1, is GAGVSQSPSNKVTEKGKDVELRCDPISGHTALYWYRQSLGQGLEFLIYFQGNSAPDKSGLPSDRFSAERTGGSVSTLTIQRTQQEDSAVYLCASRATQGGVTFFGQGTRLTVV.

The rearrangement links TRBV28 to TRBJ1-2; weak D call: TRBD1 (6 bases). V lost 6 bases and J lost 3, with 11 bases in between. Per the germline V gene, CDR1 is MDHEN and CDR2 is SYDVKM. This CDR3 has 13 amino acids. CDR3 sequence: CASRLQGYYGYTF. The CDR3 DNA is TGTGCCAGCAGGTTACAGGGCTACTATGGCTACACCTTC.

The chain employs TRBV20-1 and TRBJ1-2; D gene uncertain. With 3 bases removed from V and 7 bases from J, the gap between germline ends came to 12 bases. CDR3 length: 12 amino acids. CDR1 and CDR2 from the germline V gene are DFQATT and SNEGSKA (reference sequence). In DNA form, the CDR3 reads TGCAGTGCTAGTCTCCCACAAGGTGGCTACACCTTC. As protein: CSASLPQGGYTF.

This chain connects TRBV7-9 to TRBJ2-3; the match to TRBD2 covers 11 bases. With 0 bases clipped from V and 7 bases from J, the junction kept 3 bases outside the gene matches. There are 15 residues in the CDR3. The V gene's germline CDR1 is SEHNR and CDR2 FQNEAQ (reference sequence). This chain's CDR3 is CASSLASGGVNTQYF. CDR3 in DNA: TGTGCCAGCAGCTTAGCTAGCGGGGGGGTGAATACGCAGTATTTT.

The chain uses TRBV6-2 or TRBV6-3 and TRBJ2-5; tentatively, D is TRBD1 or TRBD2 (7 bases each). Trimming removed 4 bases from V and 2 bases from J, with 17 bases in between. Germline CDR1 and CDR2: MNHEY and SVGEGT. The CDR3 covers 16 residues. The CDR3 protein is CASSSDRTRGQETQYF. CDR3 sequence (DNA): TGTGCCAGCAGTTCGGACAGGACTAGAGGACAAGAGACCCAGTACTTC.

This clone occurred a few times. The chain uses TRBV5-8 and TRBJ1-3; no clear D gene. Germline loops: CDR1 SGHTS, CDR2 YDEGEE. The CDR3 runs to 12 residues. Trimming removed 4 bases at V and 4 bases at J, with 6 bases between. CDR3 in amino acids: CASSLTGNTIYF. The CDR3 DNA sequence: TGTGCCAGCAGCCTGACAGGAAACACCATATATTTT.